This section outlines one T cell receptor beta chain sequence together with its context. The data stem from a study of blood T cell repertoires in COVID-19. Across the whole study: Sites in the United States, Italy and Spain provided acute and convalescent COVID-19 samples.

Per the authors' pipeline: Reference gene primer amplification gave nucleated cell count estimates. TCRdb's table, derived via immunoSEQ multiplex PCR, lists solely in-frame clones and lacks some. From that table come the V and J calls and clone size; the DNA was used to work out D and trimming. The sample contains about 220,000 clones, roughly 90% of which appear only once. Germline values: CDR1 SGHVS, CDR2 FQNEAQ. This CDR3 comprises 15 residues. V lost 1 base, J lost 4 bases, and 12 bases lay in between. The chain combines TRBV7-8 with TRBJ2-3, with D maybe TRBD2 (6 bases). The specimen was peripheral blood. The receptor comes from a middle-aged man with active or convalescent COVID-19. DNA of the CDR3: TGTGCCAGCAGCTTAGTAGAGCGGGCAGCAGATACGCAGTATTTT. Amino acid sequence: CASSLVERAADTQYF.